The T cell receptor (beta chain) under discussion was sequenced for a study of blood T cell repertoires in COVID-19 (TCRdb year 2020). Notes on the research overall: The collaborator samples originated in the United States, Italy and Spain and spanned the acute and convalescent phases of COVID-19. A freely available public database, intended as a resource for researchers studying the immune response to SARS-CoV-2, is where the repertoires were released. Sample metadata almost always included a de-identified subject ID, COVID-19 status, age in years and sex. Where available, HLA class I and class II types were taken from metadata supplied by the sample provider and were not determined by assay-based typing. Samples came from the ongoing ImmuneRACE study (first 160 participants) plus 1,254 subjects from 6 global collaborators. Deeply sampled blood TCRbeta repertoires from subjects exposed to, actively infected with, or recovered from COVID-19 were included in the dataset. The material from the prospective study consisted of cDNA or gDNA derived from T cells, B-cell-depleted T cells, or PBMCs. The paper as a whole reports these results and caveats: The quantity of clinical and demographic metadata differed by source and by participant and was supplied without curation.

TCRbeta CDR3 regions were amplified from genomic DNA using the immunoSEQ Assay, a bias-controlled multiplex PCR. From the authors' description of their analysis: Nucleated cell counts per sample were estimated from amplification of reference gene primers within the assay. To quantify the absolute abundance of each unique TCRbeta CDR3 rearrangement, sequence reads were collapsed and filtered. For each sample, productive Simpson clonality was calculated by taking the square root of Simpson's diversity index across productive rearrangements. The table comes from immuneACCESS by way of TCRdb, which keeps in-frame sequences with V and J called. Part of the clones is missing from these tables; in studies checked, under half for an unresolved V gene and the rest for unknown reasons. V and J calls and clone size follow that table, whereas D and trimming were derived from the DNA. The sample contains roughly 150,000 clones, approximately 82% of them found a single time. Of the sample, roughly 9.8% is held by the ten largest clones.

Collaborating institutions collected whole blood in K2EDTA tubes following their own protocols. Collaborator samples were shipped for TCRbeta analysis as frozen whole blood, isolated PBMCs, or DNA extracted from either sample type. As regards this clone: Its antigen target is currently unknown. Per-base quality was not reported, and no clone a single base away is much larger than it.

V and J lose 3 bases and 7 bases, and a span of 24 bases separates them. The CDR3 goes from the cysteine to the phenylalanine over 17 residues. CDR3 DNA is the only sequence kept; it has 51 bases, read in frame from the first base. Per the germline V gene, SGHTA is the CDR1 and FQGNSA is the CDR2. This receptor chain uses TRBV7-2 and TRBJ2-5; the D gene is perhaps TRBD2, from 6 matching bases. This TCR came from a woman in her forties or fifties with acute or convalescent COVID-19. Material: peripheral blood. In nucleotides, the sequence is TGTGCCAGCAGCTTTGGGGCAGGGCCCGGAGGAGGGAGGACCCAGTACTTC. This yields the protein CASSFGAGPGGGRTQYF.